The sequence of this T cell receptor beta chain was determined in a study of T cells in Graves' hyperthyroidism and ophthalmopathy. General study points: Blood also held most thyroid clonotypes expanded beyond 0.001.

The diagnostic basis comprised clinical symptoms, serum thyroxine and TRAb, thyroid ultrasound and orbital computed tomography. Many counts were recorded for this clonotype. Its antigen is still unknown. Authors of the study amplified TCR beta CDR3 regions from RNA transcripts. HTBI primers were employed in a first-round RT-PCR of the TCR CDR3. Each CDR3 protein gets one entry after TCRdb re-called the multiplex PCR reads with MiXCR. The data show 500,000 to 650,000 distinct CDR3 sequences, just under 20% seen once. The sequence was collected from a man between 35 and 55 years old with Graves' ophthalmopathy. Specimen: blood.

The CDR3 coding sequence is TGTGCCAGCAGCGTCCAGGGATCCTACGAGCAGTACTTC. It translates to CASSVQGSYEQYF. This rearrangement joins TRBV28 to TRBJ2-7, with D possibly TRBD1 on 5 matching bases. The CDR3 loop spans 13 amino acids. Trimming pared 6 bases from V and 1 base from J, leaving 10 bases between. Germline V gene sequence: CDR1 MDHEN, CDR2 SYDVKM.